The rows below give T cell receptor beta chains drawn from one sample of a study of cytomegalovirus exposure and HLA in healthy donors. Assay: immunoSEQ multiplex PCR; the TCRdb copy retains only in-frame clones and omits some. The sample holds around 63,000 clones, about 82% seen once. The sample comprised PBMCs. These receptors originate from a woman younger than 45 in good health and CMV-seronegative. Both conserved end residues are part of each CDR3. A D gene is named only where the DNA matches it firmly. The size entry is marked missing in some rows and otherwise reads once, few, many or a size class.

D,J,size,V,CDR3,DNA
TRBD2,TRBJ2-2,.,TRBV6-1,CASSSGTILSGELFF,TGTGCCAGCAGTTCCGGGACTATCCTTAGCGGGGAGCTGTTTTTT
TRBD1,TRBJ2-7,.,TRBV6-1,CASRTGIDEQYF,TGTGCCAGCAGGACAGGGATAGACGAGCAGTACTTC
.,TRBJ2-1,once,TRBV5-6,CASSFSGNEQFF,TGTGCCAGCAGCTTCTCAGGAAATGAGCAGTTCTTC
.,TRBJ1-4,.,TRBV4-3,CASSQDGATNEKLFF,TGCGCCAGCAGCCAAGACGGTGCAACTAATGAAAAACTGTTTTTT
TRBD1,TRBJ2-2,.,TRBV4-2,CASSPRTGNTGELFF,TGTGCCAGCAGCCCTAGGACAGGAAACACCGGGGAGCTGTTTTTT
TRBD1,TRBJ1-3,.,TRBV11-2,CASSLDRVSGNTIYF,TGTGCCAGCAGTCTAGACAGGGTTTCTGGAAACACCATATATTTT
.,TRBJ1-3,.,TRBV5-5,CASSLGGSSGNTIYF,TGTGCCAGCAGCTTGGGAGGGTCTTCTGGAAACACCATATATTTT
.,TRBJ2-7,once,TRBV5-6,CASSLGRDYEQYF,TGTGCCAGCAGCTTAGGCAGGGACTACGAGCAGTACTTC
TRBD2,TRBJ2-2,.,TRBV6-1,CASRKTSGETGELFF,TGTGCCAGCAGAAAGACTAGCGGGGAGACCGGGGAGCTGTTTTTT
.,TRBJ2-7,once,TRBV11-2,CASRPTDPYEQYF,TGTGCCAGCAGACCGACAGACCCCTACGAGCAGTACTTC
.,TRBJ2-5,.,TRBV6-5,CASSYAKTQYF,TGTGCCAGCAGTTACGCGAAGACCCAGTACTTC
.,TRBJ2-4,.,TRBV7-9,CASSLGRAPEKTKNIQYF,TGTGCCAGCAGCTTAGGTAGAGCCCCCGAGAAAACCAAAAACATTCAGTACTTC
TRBD2,TRBJ2-3,.,TRBV11-3,CASSLVGGDLTDTQYF,TGTGCCAGCAGCTTAGTTGGGGGGGACCTCACAGATACGCAGTATTTT
TRBD1,TRBJ2-7,few,TRBV18,CASSRGTDTYEQYF,TGTGCCAGCTCACGGGGGACAGACACCTACGAGCAGTACTTC
.,TRBJ2-7,.,TRBV7-2,CASSPEGGSYEQYF,TGTGCCAGCAGCCCAGAGGGGGGGTCCTACGAGCAGTACTTC
.,TRBJ2-5,.,TRBV4-1,CASSQAGNFQETQYF,TGCGCCAGCAGCCAAGCCGGGAACTTCCAAGAGACCCAGTACTTC
.,TRBJ1-5,.,TRBV19,CASSRNPGDLLYSNQPQHF,TGTGCCAGTAGTAGAAACCCAGGGGACCTCCTTTATAGCAATCAGCCCCAGCATTTT
.,TRBJ2-5,.,TRBV5-1,CASSPQAETQYF,TGCGCCAGCAGCCCGCAGGCGGAGACCCAGTACTTC
.,TRBJ1-1,.,TRBV5-1,CASSLQNGQAEAFF,TGCGCCAGCAGCCTCCAAAACGGACAAGCTGAAGCTTTCTTT
.,TRBJ2-3,.,TRBV14,CASSPGTDTQYF,TGTGCCAGCAGCCCTGGCACAGATACGCAGTATTTT
.,TRBJ2-5,.,TRBV13,CASSLEGQGQETQYF,TGTGCCAGCAGCTTAGAGGGGCAGGGACAAGAGACCCAGTACTTC
.,TRBJ2-7,.,TRBV10-1,CASSELTEDKQYF,TGCGCCAGCAGTGAGCTAACAGAGGACAAGCAGTACTTC
.,TRBJ1-1,.,TRBV23-1,CAFGGTLKTEAFF,TGCGCCTTCGGGGGGACCCTTAAGACTGAAGCTTTCTTT
.,TRBJ1-1,.,TRBV21-1,CASGTGGALDSMNTEAFF,TGTGCCAGCGGGACAGGGGGCGCGCTTGATTCCATGAACACTGAAGCTTTCTTT
.,TRBJ2-1,.,TRBV5-1,CASSPSPEAGSSYNEQFF,TGCGCCAGCAGCCCCTCACCAGAGGCCGGGAGCTCCTACAATGAGCAGTTCTTC